These T cell receptor beta chains were read from a single sample in a study of regulatory T cells in long-lasting Graves disease. One entry per CDR3 protein, called by TCRdb with MiXCR from the multiplex PCR reads. The sample lists over 500,000 distinct CDR3 sequences, about 16% occurring once. These data were also filed under a second study, of T cells in Graves' hyperthyroidism and ophthalmopathy.

This specimen was peripheral blood mononuclear cells (PBMCs), taken at new diagnosis, from a patient treated with antithyroid drugs. All receptors derive from a man younger than 35 with Graves disease. The CDR3 runs from the conserved cysteine through the conserved F or W. A D gene is named only where the DNA matches it firmly. Some rows mark clone size as missing; the rest say once, few, many or name a class of expanded clone.

j_call cdr3_length v_call d_call clone_size cdr3_aa cdr3_nt
TRBJ1-1 14 TRBV12-3/TRBV12-4 . many CASSAAGGNTEAFF TGTGCCAGCAGTGCGGCGGGGGGGAACACTGAAGCTTTCTTT
TRBJ2-7 14 TRBV2 TRBD1 few CASSFEQGGYEQYF TGTGCCAGCAGCTTCGAACAGGGGGGCTACGAGCAGTACTTC
TRBJ2-1 14 TRBV4-1 . . CASSQSSSYNEQFF TGTGCCAGCAGTCAATCCAGCTCCTACAATGAGCAGTTCTTC
TRBJ2-7 15 TRBV20-1 . . CSAKLHLDSTYEQYF TGCAGTGCTAAACTACACCTCGACAGTACCTACGAGCAGTACTTC
TRBJ2-7 13 TRBV27 TRBD2 . CASRPTSGGRWYF TGTGCCAGCAGACCTACTAGCGGGGGCCGGTGGTACTTC
TRBJ2-7 14 TRBV29-1 . many CSVERQADSYEQYF TGCAGCGTTGAAAGACAGGCCGACTCCTACGAGCAGTACTTC
TRBJ2-3 14 TRBV29-1 TRBD2 few CSVAPGLASDTQYF TGCAGCGTTGCCCCCGGACTAGCCTCAGATACGCAGTATTTT
TRBJ1-1 13 TRBV4-1 TRBD1 . CASSQDRGLEAFF TGCGCCAGCAGCCAAGACAGGGGGCTAGAAGCTTTCTTT
TRBJ2-4 16 TRBV2 TRBD2 many CASSLTSGSAKNIQYF TGTGCCAGCAGCCTGACTAGCGGGAGCGCCAAAAACATTCAGTACTTC
TRBJ1-1 14 TRBV7-9 . many CASSLAQGGTEAFF TGTGCCAGCAGCTTAGCTCAGGGCGGCACTGAAGCTTTCTTT